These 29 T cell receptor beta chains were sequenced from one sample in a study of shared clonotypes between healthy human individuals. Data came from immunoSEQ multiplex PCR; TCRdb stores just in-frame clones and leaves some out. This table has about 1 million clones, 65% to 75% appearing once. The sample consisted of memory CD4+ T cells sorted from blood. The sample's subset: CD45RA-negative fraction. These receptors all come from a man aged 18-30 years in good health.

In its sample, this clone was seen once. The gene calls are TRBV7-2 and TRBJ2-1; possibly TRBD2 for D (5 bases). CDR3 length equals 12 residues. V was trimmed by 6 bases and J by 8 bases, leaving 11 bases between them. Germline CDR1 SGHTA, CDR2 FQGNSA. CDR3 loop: CASSWEYHEQFF. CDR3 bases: TGTGCCAGCAGTTGGGAGTATCATGAGCAGTTCTTC.

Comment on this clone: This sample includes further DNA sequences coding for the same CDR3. The chain's CDR3 is CASSDLSQPQHF. As DNA, the CDR3 is TGTGCCAGCAGTGATTTGAGCCAGCCCCAGCATTTT. This chain links TRBV6-1 with TRBJ1-5; D uncertain. The CDR3 is 12 amino acids. Trimming stripped 3 bases from V and 7 bases from J, with 7 bases between. Per the germline V gene, CDR1 is MNHNS and CDR2 is SASEGT.

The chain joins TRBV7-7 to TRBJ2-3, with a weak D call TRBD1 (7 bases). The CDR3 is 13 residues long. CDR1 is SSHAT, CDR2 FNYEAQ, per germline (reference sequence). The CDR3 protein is CASGQDYTDTQYF. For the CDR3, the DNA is TGTGCTAGCGGACAGGATTACACAGATACGCAGTATTTT.

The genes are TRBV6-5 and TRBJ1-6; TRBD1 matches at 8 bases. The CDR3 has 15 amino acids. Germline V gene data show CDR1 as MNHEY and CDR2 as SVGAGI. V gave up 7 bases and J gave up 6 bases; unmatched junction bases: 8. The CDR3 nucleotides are TGTGCCAGCACGAGCAGGGGGCTTGGTAATTCACCCCTCCACTTT. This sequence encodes CASTSRGLGNSPLHF.

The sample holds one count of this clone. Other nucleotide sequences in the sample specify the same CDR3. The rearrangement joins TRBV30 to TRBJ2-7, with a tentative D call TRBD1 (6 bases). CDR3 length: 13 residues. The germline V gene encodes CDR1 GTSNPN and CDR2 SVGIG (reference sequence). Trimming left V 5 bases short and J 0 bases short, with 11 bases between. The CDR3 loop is CAWSRDNSYEQYF. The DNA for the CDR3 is TGTGCCTGGTCCCGGGACAACTCCTACGAGCAGTACTTC.

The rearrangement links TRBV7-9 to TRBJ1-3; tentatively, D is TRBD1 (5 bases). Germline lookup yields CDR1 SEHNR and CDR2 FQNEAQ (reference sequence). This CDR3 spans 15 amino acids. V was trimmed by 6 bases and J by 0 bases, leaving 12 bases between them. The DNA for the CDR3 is TGTGCCAGCAGACCAGGGCCCGCCTCTGGAAACACCATATATTTT. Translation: CASRPGPASGNTIYF.

In DNA form, the CDR3 reads TGTGCCTGGAGGGATTTCGGGTTCTCTGGGGTAATAGATGGCTACACCTTC. This codes for CAWRDFGFSGVIDGYTF. The chain joins TRBV30 to TRBJ1-2; no reliable D call. Germline-derived CDR1 and CDR2 are GTSNPN and SVGIG (reference sequence). The V end was cut by 3 bases, the J end by 6 bases, with 26 bases between. The CDR3 runs to 17 residues.

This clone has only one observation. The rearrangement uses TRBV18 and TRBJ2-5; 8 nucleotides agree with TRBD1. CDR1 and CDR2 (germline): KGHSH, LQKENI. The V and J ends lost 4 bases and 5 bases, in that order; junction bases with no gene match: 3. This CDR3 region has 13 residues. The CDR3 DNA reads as TGTGCCAGCTCACAGGACAGGGCGGAGACCCAGTACTTC. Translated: CASSQDRAETQYF.

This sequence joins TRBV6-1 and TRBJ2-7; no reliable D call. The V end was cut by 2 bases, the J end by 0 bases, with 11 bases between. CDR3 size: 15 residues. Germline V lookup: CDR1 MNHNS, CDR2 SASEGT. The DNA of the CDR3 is TGTGCCAGCAGTGAACAACCGGGTAGCTCCTACGAGCAGTACTTC. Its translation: CASSEQPGSSYEQYF.

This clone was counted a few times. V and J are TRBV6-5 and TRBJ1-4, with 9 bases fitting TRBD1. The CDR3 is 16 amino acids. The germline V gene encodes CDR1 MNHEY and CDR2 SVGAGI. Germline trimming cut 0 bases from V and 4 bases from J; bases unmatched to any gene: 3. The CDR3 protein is CASSYSNRGLNEKLFF. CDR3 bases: TGTGCCAGCAGTTACTCAAACAGGGGGCTTAATGAAAAACTGTTTTTT.

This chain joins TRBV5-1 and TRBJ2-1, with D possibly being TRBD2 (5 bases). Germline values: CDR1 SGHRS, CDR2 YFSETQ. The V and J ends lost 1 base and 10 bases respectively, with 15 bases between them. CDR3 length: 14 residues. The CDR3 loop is CASSLQLLEGEQFF. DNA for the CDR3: TGCGCCAGCAGCTTGCAACTGCTCGAGGGAGAGCAGTTCTTC.

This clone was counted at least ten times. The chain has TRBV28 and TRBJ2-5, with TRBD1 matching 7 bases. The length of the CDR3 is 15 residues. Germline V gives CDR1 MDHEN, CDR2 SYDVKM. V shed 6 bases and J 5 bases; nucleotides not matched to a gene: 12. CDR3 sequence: CASSAQGEIEETQYF. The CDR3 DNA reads TGTGCCAGCAGCGCCCAGGGGGAAATAGAGGAGACCCAGTACTTC.

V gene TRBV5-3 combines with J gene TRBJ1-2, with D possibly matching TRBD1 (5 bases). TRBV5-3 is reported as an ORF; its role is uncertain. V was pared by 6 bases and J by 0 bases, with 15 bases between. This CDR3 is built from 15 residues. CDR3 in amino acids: CARTCLGEANYGYTF. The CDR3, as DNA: TGTGCCAGAACCTGTCTGGGGGAAGCTAACTATGGCTACACCTTC.

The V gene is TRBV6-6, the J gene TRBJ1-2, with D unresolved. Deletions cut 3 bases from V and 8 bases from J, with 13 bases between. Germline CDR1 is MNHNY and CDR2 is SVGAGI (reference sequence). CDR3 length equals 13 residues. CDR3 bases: TGTGCCAGCAGTTATGAGGGCGGAAGCGGCTACACCTTC. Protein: CASSYEGGSGYTF.

Here the CDR3 DNA reads TGTGCCAGTAGTATAGGTGGGACAAACCTTGGCTACACCTTC. Protein product: CASSIGGTNLGYTF. V and J are TRBV19 and TRBJ1-2; D possibly corresponds to TRBD1 (6 bases). Germline V gives CDR1 LNHDA, CDR2 SQIVND (reference sequence). The CDR3 covers 14 residues. Trimming left V 1 base short and J 7 bases short, with 13 bases between.

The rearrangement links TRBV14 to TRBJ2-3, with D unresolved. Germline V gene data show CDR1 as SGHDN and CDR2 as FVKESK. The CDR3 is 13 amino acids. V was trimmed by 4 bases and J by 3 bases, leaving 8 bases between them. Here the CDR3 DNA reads TGTGCCAGCAGCCTTCGACTTACAGATACGCAGTATTTT. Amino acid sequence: CASSLRLTDTQYF.

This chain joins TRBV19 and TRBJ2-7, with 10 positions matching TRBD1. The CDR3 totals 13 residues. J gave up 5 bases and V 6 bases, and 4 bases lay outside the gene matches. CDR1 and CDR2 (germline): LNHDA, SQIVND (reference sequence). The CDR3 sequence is CASSGQGVHEQYF. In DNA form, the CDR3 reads TGTGCCAGTAGCGGACAGGGGGTCCACGAGCAGTACTTC.

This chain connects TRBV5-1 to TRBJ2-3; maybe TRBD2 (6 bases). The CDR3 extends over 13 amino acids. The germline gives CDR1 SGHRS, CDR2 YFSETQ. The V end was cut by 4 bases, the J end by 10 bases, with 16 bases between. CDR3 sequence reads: CASSPTEGFSQYF. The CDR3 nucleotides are TGCGCCAGCAGCCCCACGGAGGGGTTTTCGCAGTATTTT.

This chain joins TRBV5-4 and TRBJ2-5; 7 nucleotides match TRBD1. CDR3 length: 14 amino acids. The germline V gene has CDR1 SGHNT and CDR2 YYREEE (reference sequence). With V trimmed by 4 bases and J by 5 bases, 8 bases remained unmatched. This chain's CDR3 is CASSPQGQGETQYF. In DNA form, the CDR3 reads TGTGCCAGCAGCCCACAGGGGCAGGGGGAGACCCAGTACTTC. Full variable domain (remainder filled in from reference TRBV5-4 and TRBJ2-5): ETGVTQSPTHLIKTRGQQVTLRCSSQSGHNTVSWYQQALGQGPQFIFQYYREEENGRGNFPPRFSGLQFPNYSSELNVNALELDDSALYLCASSPQGQGETQYFGPGTRLLVL.

The CDR3 sequence is CASSQGTTNYGYTF. For the CDR3, the DNA is TGTGCCAGCAGCCAGGGGACTACTAACTATGGCTACACCTTC. This sequence joins TRBV7-9 and TRBJ1-2; D is possibly TRBD1 (6 bases). Germline assignment: CDR1 SEHNR and CDR2 FQNEAQ (reference sequence). CDR3 length equals 14 residues. The V end lost 5 bases, the J end lost 0 bases, and 10 bases lay between the germline ends.

The CDR3 DNA is TGCGCCAGCAGCGCAACAGGGAGGGATACGCAGTATTTT. Residues: CASSATGRDTQYF. The chain employs TRBV5-1 and TRBJ2-3; D is perhaps TRBD1 or TRBD2 (6 bases each). V was cut by 4 bases and J by 6 bases, with 12 bases left in between. The length of the CDR3 is 13 residues. Germline V gene sequence: CDR1 SGHRS, CDR2 YFSETQ.

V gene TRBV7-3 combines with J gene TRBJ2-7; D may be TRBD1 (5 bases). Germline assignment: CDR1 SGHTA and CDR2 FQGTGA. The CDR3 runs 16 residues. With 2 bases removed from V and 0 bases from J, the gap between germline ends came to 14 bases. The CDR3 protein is CASSLLVTVGSYEQYF. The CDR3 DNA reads TGTGCCAGCAGCTTATTAGTGACAGTAGGCTCCTACGAGCAGTACTTC.

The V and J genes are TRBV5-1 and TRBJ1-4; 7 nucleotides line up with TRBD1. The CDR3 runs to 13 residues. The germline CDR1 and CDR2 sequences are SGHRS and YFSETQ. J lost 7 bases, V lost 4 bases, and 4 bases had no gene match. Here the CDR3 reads CASSAGDSEKLFF. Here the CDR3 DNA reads TGCGCCAGCAGCGCAGGGGACAGTGAAAAACTGTTTTTT.

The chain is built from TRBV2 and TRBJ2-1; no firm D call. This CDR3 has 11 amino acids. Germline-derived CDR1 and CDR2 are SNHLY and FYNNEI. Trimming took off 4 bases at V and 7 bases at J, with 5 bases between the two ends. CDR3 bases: TGTGCCAGCAGTGGAGAGAATGAGCAGTTCTTC. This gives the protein CASSGENEQFF. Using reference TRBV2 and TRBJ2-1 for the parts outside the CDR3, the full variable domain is EPEVTQTPSHQVTQMGQEVILRCVPISNHLYFYWYRQILGQKVEFLVSFYNNEISEKSEIFDDQFSVERPDGSNFTLKIRSTKLEDSAMYFCASSGENEQFFGPGTRLTVL.

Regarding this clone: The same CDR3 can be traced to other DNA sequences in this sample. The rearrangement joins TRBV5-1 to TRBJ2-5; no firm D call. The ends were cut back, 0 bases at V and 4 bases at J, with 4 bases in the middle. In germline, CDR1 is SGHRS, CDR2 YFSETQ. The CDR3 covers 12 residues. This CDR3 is CASSLDRETQYF. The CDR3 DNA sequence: TGCGCCAGCAGCTTGGATCGAGAGACCCAGTACTTC.

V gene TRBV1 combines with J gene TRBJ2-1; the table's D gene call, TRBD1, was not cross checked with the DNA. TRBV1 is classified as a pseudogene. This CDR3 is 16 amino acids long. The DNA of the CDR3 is TGCACCAGCAGCCAAGCAGTCCGGGACAGGGGCAAAGAGCAGTTCTTC. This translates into CTSSQAVRDRGKEQFF.

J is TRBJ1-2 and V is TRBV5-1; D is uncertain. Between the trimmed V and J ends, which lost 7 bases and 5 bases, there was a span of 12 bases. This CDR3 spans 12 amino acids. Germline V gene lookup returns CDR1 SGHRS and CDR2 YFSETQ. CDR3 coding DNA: TGCGCCAGCTCCGAAATGGGGTATGGCTACACCTTC. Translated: CASSEMGYGYTF.

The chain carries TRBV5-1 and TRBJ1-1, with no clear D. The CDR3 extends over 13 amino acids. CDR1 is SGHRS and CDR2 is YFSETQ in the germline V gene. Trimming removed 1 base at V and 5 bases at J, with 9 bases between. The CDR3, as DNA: TGCGCCAGCAGCTTGCAGCGGGAGACTGAAGCTTTCTTT. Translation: CASSLQRETEAFF.

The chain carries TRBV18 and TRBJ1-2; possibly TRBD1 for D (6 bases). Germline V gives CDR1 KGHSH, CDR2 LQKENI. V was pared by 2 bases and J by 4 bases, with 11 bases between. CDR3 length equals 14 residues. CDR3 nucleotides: TGTGCCAGCTCACCAACCAGGGACATCTATGGCTACACCTTC. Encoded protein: CASSPTRDIYGYTF.